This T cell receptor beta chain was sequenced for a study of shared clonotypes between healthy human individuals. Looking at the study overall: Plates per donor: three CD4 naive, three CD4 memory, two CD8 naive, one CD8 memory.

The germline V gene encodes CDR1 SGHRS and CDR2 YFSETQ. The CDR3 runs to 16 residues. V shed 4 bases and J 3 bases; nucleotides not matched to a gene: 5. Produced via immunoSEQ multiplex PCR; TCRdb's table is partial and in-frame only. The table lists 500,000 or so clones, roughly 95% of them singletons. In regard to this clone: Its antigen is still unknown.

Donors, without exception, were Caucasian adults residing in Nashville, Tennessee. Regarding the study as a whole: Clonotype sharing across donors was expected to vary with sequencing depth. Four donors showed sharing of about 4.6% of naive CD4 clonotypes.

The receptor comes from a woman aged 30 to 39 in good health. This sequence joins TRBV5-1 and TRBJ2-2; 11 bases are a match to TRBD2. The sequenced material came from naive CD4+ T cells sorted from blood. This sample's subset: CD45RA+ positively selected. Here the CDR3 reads CASSLPGLADTGELFF. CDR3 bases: TGCGCCAGCAGCCTACCGGGACTAGCGGACACCGGGGAGCTGTTTTTT. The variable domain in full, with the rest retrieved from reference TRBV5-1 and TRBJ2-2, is KAGVTQTPRYLIKTRGQQVTLSCSPISGHRSVSWYQQTPGQGLQFLFEYFSETQRNKGNFPGRFSGRQFSNSRSEMNVSTLELGDSALYLCASSLPGLADTGELFFGEGSRLTVL.